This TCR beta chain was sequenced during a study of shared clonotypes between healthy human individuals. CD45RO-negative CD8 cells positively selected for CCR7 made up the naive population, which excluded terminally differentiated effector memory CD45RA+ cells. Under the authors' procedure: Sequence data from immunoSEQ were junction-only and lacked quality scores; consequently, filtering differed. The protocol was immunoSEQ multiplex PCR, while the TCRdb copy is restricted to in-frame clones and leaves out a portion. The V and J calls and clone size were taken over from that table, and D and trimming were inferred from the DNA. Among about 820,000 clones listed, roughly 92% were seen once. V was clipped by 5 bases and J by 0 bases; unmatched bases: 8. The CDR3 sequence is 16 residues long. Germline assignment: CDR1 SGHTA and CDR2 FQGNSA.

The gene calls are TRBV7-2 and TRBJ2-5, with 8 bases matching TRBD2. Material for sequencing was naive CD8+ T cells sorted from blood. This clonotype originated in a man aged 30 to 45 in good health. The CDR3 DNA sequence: TGTGCCAGCAGCCTGACAGTAGCGGGATACCAAGAGACCCAGTACTTC. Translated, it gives CASSLTVAGYQETQYF.